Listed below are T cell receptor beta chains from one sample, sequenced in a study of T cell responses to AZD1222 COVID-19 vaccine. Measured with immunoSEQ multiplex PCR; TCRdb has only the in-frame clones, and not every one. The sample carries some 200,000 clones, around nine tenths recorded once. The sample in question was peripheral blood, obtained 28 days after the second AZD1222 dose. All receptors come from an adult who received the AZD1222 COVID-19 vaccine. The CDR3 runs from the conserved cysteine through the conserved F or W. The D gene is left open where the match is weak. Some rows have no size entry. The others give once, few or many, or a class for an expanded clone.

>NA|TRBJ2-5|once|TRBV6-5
CASSPRRSSQETQYF
TGTGCCAGCAGTCCGCGACGGAGTTCCCAAGAGACCCAGTACTTC
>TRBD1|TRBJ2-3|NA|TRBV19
CASSSQGAFTPQYF
TGTGCCAGTAGTTCACAGGGGGCGTTTACTCCGCAGTATTTT
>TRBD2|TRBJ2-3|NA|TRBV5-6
CASSLALAGVDTQYF
TGTGCCAGCAGCTTGGCACTAGCGGGAGTGGATACGCAGTATTTT
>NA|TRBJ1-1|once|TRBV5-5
CASSRIPQDTEAFF
TGTGCCAGCAGCCGAATTCCACAGGACACTGAAGCTTTCTTT
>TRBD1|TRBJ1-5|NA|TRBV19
CASSMWAGGNGNQPQHF
TGTGCCAGTAGTATGTGGGCAGGGGGGAATGGCAATCAGCCCCAGCATTTT
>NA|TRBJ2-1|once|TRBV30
CAWSRGAVGQFF
TGTGCCTGGAGTAGGGGAGCGGTAGGGCAGTTCTTC
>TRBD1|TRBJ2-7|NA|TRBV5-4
CASSQGGQGTYEQYF
TGTGCCAGCAGCCAGGGAGGACAGGGGACCTACGAGCAGTACTTC
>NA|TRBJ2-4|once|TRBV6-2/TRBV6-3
CASSPGQAPSNIQYF
TGTGCCAGCAGCCCCGGACAAGCCCCAAGTAACATTCAGTACTTC
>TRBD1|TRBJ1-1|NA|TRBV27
CASRDRGHTEAFF
TGTGCCAGCCGGGACAGGGGTCACACTGAAGCTTTCTTT
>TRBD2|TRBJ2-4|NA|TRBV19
CASSMSGRSKNIQYF
TGTGCCAGTAGTATGAGCGGGAGGTCCAAAAACATTCAGTACTTC
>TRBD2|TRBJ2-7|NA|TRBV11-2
CASSGTSGGLYEQYF
TGTGCCAGCAGTGGGACTAGCGGGGGACTTTACGAGCAGTACTTC
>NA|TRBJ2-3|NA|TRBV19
CASSIDGPPDTQYF
TGTGCCAGTAGTATAGACGGCCCCCCGGATACGCAGTATTTT
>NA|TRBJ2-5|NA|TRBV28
CASSLGGRETQYF
TGTGCCAGCAGTCTGGGGGGTCGGGAGACCCAGTACTTC
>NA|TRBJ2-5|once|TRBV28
CASSVGLETQYF
TGTGCCAGCAGTGTCGGACTGGAGACCCAGTACTTC
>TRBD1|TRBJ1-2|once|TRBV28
CASSPTLNRGANYGYTF
TGTGCCAGCAGCCCAACCCTCAACAGGGGAGCTAACTATGGCTACACCTTC
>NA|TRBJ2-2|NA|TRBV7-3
CASSLGLNTGELFF
TGTGCCAGCAGCTTAGGGCTGAACACCGGGGAGCTGTTTTTT
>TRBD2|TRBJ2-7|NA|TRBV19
CASSPRAGVPYF
TGTGCCAGTAGTCCGCGCGCGGGGGTGCCGTACTTC
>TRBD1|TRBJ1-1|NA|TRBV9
CASSGQGSAFF
TGTGCCAGCAGCGGACAGGGCTCTGCTTTCTTT
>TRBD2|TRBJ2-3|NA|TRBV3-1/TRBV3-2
CASSPTRLAGGDTQYF
TGTGCCAGCAGCCCGACTCGACTAGCCGGGGGAGATACGCAGTATTTT
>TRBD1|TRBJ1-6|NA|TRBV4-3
CASSQVIRQGYNSPLHF
TGCGCCAGCAGCCAAGTAATCCGACAGGGATACAATTCACCCCTCCACTTT
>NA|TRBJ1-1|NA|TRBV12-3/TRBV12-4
CASHRANTEAFF
TGTGCCAGCCACAGGGCGAACACTGAAGCTTTCTTT
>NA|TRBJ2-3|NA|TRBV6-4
CASSVDRNTDTQYF
TGTGCCAGCAGTGTAGACAGGAACACAGATACGCAGTATTTT
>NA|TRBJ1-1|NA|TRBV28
CASRISGGSTEAFF
TGTGCCAGCAGGATAAGTGGAGGAAGCACTGAAGCTTTCTTT
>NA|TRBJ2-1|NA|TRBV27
CASRRPGGEQFF
TGTGCCAGCAGGCGGCCTGGCGGGGAGCAGTTCTTC
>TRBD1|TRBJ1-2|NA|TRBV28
CASRSQGYGYTF
TGTGCCAGCAGGTCACAGGGGTATGGCTACACCTTC
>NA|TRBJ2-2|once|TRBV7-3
CASSLSAGVVTGELFF
TGTGCCAGCAGCTTGTCAGCTGGGGTGGTCACCGGGGAGCTGTTTTTT
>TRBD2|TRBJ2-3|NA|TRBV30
CAWSRGGGVDTQYF
TGTGCCTGGAGTCGGGGGGGAGGCGTCGATACGCAGTATTTT
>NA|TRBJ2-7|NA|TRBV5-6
CASSLRILAPRAYEQYF
TGTGCCAGCAGCTTGCGAATTCTAGCGCCCCGAGCCTACGAGCAGTACTTC
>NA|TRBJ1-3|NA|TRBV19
CASSTVSGNTIYF
TGTGCCAGTAGTACTGTTTCTGGAAACACCATATATTTT
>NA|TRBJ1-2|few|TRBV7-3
CASSPTTQGYGYTF
TGTGCCAGCAGCCCCACGACGCAGGGGTATGGCTACACCTTC
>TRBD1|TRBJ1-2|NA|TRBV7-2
CASSLDRGNYGYTF
TGTGCCAGCAGCTTAGACAGGGGAAACTATGGCTACACCTTC
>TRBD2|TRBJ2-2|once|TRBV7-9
CASIWTSGPTGELFF
TGTGCCAGCATCTGGACTAGCGGGCCGACCGGGGAGCTGTTTTTT
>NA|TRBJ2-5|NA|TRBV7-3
CASSRDSFEETQYF
TGTGCCAGTTCCAGGGACTCCTTCGAGGAGACCCAGTACTTC
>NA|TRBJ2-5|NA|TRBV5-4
CASRPDTSRRETQYF
TGTGCCAGCAGGCCGGACACTAGCAGACGAGAGACCCAGTACTTC
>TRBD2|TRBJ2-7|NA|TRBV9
CASSVGLAVSSYEQYF
TGTGCCAGCAGCGTAGGTCTAGCGGTGAGCTCCTACGAGCAGTACTTC
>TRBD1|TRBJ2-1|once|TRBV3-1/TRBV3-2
CASSQPGTGMDEQFF
TGTGCCAGCAGCCAACCCGGGACAGGGATGGATGAGCAGTTCTTC
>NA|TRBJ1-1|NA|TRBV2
CASSEWGSPVTEAFF
TGTGCCAGCAGTGAATGGGGCAGTCCTGTCACTGAAGCTTTCTTT
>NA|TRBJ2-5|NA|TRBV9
CASSTAGTPQETQYF
TGTGCCAGCAGCACGGCCGGGACCCCCCAAGAGACCCAGTACTTC
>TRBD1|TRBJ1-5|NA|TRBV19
CASSRDLRGRDQPQHF
TGTGCCAGTAGCAGGGATTTAAGGGGGCGAGATCAGCCCCAGCATTTT
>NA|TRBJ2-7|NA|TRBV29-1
CSVGQIYEQYF
TGCAGCGTAGGACAGATCTACGAGCAGTACTTC
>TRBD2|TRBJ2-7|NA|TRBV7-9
CASSGTSTYEQYF
TGTGCCAGCAGCGGGACTAGTACCTACGAGCAGTACTTC
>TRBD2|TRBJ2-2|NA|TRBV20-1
CSASFSGRSKNLRTGELFF
TGCAGTGCTAGTTTTAGCGGGAGGAGTAAAAACCTTCGCACCGGGGAGCTGTTTTTT
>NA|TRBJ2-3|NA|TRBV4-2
CASSQDGLVAPDTQYF
TGTGCCAGCAGCCAAGATGGGCTAGTGGCTCCAGATACGCAGTATTTT
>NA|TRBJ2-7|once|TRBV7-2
CASSSPRGDTLTSYEQYF
TGTGCCAGCAGCTCCCCGAGAGGGGATACCTTAACTTCCTACGAGCAGTACTTC
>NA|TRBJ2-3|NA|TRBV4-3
CASSQDSNAVIDTQYF
TGCGCCAGCAGCCAAGATTCGAACGCCGTCATAGATACGCAGTATTTT
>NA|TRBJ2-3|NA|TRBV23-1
CASSQSPGHSLTDTQYF
TGCGCCAGCAGTCAATCGCCAGGACACTCTTTAACAGATACGCAGTATTTT
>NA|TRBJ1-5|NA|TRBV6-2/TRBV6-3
CASSYFRRPQHF
TGTGCCAGCAGTTACTTTCGCCGGCCCCAGCATTTT
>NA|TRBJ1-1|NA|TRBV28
CASRLGIAAEAFF
TGTGCCAGCAGGCTGGGAATCGCTGCTGAAGCTTTCTTT
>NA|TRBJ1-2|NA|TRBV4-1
CASSLHRVHTF
TGCGCCAGCAGCCTACACAGGGTCCACACCTTC
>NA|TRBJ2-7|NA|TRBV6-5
CASSEGIGSYEQYF
TGTGCCTCCTCGGAGGGGATTGGCTCCTACGAGCAGTACTTC
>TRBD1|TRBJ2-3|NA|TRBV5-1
CASSSSTGGGTDTQYF
TGCGCCAGCAGCTCATCGACAGGGGGAGGCACAGATACGCAGTATTTT
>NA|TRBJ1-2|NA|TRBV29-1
CSVISGTGGPGYTF
TGCAGCGTGATATCCGGGACTGGGGGTCCTGGCTACACCTTC
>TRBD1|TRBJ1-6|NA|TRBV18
CASSPRGGGNSPLHF
TGTGCCAGCTCACCACGGGGAGGGGGCAATTCACCCCTCCACTTT
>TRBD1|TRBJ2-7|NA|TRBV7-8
CASSLEGGRREQYF
TGTGCCAGCAGCTTAGAAGGGGGCCGTAGGGAGCAGTACTTC
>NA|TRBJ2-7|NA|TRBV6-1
CASSEAGGNGGRVQYF
TGTGCCAGCAGTGAAGCGGGCGGGAACGGGGGTAGGGTGCAGTACTTC
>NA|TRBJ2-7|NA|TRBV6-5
CASRTLLSGSNEQYF
TGTGCCAGCAGGACCCTCTTGTCGGGGTCTAACGAGCAGTACTTC
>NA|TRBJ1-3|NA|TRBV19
CASSPRGPREKYGNTIYF
TGTGCCAGTAGTCCTAGAGGGCCCAGGGAAAAGTATGGAAACACCATATATTTT